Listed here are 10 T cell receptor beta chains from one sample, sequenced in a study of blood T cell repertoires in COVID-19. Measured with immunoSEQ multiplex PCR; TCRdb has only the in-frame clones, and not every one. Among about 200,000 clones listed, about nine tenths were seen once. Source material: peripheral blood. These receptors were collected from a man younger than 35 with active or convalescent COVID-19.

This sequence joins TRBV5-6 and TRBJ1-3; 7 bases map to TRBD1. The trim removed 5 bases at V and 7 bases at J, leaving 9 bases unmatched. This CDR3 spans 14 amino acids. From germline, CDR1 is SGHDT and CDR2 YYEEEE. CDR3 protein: CASRRDSARNTIYF. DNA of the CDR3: TGTGCCAGCAGGAGGGACAGCGCGAGGAACACCATATATTTT.

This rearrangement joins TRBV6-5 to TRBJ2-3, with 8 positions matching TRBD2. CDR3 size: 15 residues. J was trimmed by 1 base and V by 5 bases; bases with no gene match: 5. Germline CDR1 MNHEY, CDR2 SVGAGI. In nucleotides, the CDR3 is TGTGCCAGCAGTCCCTCCGGGGGGGGCACAGATACGCAGTATTTT. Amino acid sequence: CASSPSGGGTDTQYF.

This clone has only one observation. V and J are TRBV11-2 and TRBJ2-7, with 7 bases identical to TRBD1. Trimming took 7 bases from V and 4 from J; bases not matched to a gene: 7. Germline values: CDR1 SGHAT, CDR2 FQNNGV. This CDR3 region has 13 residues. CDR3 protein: CASNRDRAYEQYF. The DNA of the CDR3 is TGTGCCAGCAACCGAGACAGGGCGTACGAGCAGTACTTC.

The CDR3 loop reads CASSFAGAGGYTF. The CDR3 region has the DNA TGTGCCAGTAGTTTTGCGGGGGCGGGTGGCTACACCTTC. The rearrangement links TRBV19 to TRBJ1-2, with D perhaps TRBD1 (6 bases). Germline V gives CDR1 LNHDA, CDR2 SQIVND (reference sequence). The ends were cut back, 5 bases at V and 7 bases at J, with 14 bases in the middle. This CDR3 comprises 13 residues.

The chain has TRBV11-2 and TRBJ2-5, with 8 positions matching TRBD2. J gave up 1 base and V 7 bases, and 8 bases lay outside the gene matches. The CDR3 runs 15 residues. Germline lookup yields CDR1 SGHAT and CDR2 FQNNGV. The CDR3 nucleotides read TGTGCCAGCACCGAACGGGGGGGGGCCCAAGAGACCCAGTACTTC. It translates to CASTERGGAQETQYF.

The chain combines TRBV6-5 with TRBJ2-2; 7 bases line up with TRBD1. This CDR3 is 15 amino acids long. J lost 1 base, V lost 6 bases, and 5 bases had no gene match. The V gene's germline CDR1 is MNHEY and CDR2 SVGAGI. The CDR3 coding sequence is TGTGCCAGCAGCGAGGGACAGTGGAACACCGGGGAGCTGTTTTTT. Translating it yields CASSEGQWNTGELFF.

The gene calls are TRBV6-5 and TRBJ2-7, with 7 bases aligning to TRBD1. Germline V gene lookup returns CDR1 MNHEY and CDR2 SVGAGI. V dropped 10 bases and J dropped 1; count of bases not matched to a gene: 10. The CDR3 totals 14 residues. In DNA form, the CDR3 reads TGTGCCACGACCGAAGGGACAGAATCCTACGAGCAGTACTTC. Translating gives CATTEGTESYEQYF.

The CDR3 loop is CATSGGPTDTQYF. CDR3 nucleotides: TGTGCCACCAGCGGGGGTCCGACAGATACGCAGTATTTT. The chain links TRBV6-5 to TRBJ2-3, with 8 bases matching TRBD2. This CDR3 has 13 amino acids. Germline CDR1 and CDR2: MNHEY and SVGAGI. The V gene end was trimmed by 10 bases and the J gene end by 3 bases; junction bases not matched to a gene: 6.

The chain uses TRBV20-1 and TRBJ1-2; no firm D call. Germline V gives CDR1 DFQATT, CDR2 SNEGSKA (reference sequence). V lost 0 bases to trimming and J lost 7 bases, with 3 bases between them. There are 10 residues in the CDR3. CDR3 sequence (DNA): TGCAGTGCTAGAGATCGTGGCTACACCTTC. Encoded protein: CSARDRGYTF.

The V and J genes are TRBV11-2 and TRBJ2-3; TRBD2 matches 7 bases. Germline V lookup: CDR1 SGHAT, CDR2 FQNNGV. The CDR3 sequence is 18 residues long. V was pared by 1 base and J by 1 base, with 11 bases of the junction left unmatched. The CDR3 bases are TGTGCCAGCAGCTTAGGGCTTGGGGGGGGGTACGGCACAGATACGCAGTATTTT. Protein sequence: CASSLGLGGGYGTDTQYF.